What follows is one TCR beta chain and its context. The data are from a study of blood T cells in healthy people across ages. Whole-study context: T cells yielded about one barcoded beta molecule per two cells through template switching.

V dropped 4 bases and J dropped 7; count of bases not matched to a gene: 13. Germline CDR1 MGHDK, CDR2 SYGVNS. The CDR3 has 15 residues. Using a J-beta primer mix together with a sample-barcoded 5' primer, a second PCR was run for roughly 7 to 11 cycles. TCRdb re-derived calls from the 5' RACE reads in MiXCR, one entry per CDR3 protein. The sample comprises approximately 800,000 distinct CDR3 sequences, around 25% of which are singletons, and about 3% rests with the top ten. These data also formed part of another study, on T cells of mothers and their children. That investigation notes: Persistent microchimeric T cell clones were not found at ~100 per million sensitivity.

The rearrangement uses TRBV25-1 and TRBJ2-7; 7 bases are a match to TRBD1. The sequencing input was blood. This TCR derives from a boy aged 5-17 years in good health. CDR3 sequence reads: CASSGLQGRSREQYF. Written as DNA, the CDR3 is TGTGCCAGCAGTGGGCTACAGGGGCGTTCGCGGGAGCAGTACTTC.